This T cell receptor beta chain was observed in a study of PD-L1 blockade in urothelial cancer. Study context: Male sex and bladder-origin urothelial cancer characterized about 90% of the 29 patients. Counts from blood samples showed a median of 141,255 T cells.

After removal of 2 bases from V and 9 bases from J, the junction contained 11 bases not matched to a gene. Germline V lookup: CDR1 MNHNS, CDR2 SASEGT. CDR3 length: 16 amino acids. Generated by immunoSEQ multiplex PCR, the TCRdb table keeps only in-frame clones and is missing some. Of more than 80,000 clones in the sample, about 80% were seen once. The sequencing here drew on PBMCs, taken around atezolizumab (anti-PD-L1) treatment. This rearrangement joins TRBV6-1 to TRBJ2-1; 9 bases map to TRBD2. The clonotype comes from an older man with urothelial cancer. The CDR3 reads CASSESSAGGPPEQFF. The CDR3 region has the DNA TGTGCCAGCAGTGAATCATCGGCGGGAGGGCCACCTGAGCAGTTCTTC.